These 27 T cell receptor beta chains came from one sample sequenced in a study of T cells in Graves' hyperthyroidism and ophthalmopathy. It was RNA transcripts that yielded the amplified TCR beta CDR3 regions. The study used the HTBI primer set for a first-round RT-PCR of the TCR CDR3. TCRdb re-derived calls from the multiplex PCR reads in MiXCR, one entry per CDR3 protein. The sample includes around 560,000 distinct CDR3 sequences, approximately 15% of them seen just once. The sequenced material came from blood. The receptors originated from a woman aged 18-35 years with Graves' hyperthyroidism.

This chain uses TRBV19 with TRBJ1-5, with a weak D call TRBD1 (5 bases). V gave up 3 bases and J gave up 1 base, with 7 bases separating them. Germline CDR1 reads LNHDA; CDR2 reads SQIVND (reference sequence). This CDR3 has 14 amino acids. CDR3 sequence: CASSMGRSNQPQHF. The CDR3 nucleotides read TGTGCCAGTAGTATGGGGCGCAGCAATCAGCCCCAGCATTTT. The whole variable domain, remainder taken from reference TRBV19 and TRBJ1-5, is DGGITQSPKYLFRKEGQNVTLSCEQNLNHDAMYWYRQDPGQGLRLIYYSQIVNDFQKGDIAEGYSVSREKKESFPLTVTSAQKNPTAFYLCASSMGRSNQPQHFGDGTRLSIL.

The chain carries TRBV19 and TRBJ2-2; D is undetermined. The V and J ends lost 1 base and 7 bases respectively, with 7 bases between them. Germline V gives CDR1 LNHDA, CDR2 SQIVND (reference sequence). The CDR3 length is 13 residues. The DNA for the CDR3 is TGTGCCAGTAGTATAGGAGACGTCGGGGAGCTGTTTTTT. This translates into CASSIGDVGELFF.

The chain recombines TRBV5-1 with TRBJ2-4; D ambiguous. This CDR3 contains 15 residues. Looked up from germline, CDR1 is SGHRS and CDR2 is YFSETQ. V was cut by 4 bases and J by 6 bases, with 17 bases left in between. The CDR3 region has the DNA TGCGCCAGCAGCATCTCCACGGGCGGCGGAAACATTCAGTACTTC. Its translation: CASSISTGGGNIQYF.

This chain links TRBV3-1 with TRBJ2-2; 8 bases fit TRBD2. V gave up 1 base and J gave up 6 bases; unmatched junction bases: 4. Per germline, CDR1 LGHDT and CDR2 YNNKEL (reference sequence). The CDR3 is 15 residues long. The CDR3 protein is CASSQGRGGPGELFF. The CDR3 DNA reads TGTGCCAGCAGCCAAGGACGGGGGGGTCCCGGGGAGCTGTTTTTT.

Ten or more counts support this clonotype. The gene calls are TRBV11-3 and TRBJ1-3; D call uncertain. The CDR3 runs 15 residues. V was clipped by 3 bases and J by 4 bases, with 13 bases between them. Germline V CDR1 and CDR2: SGHNT, YENEEA. DNA for the CDR3: TGTGCCAGCAGCTTTCGCGGGCATTCGGGAAACACCATATATTTT. Its protein product is CASSFRGHSGNTIYF.

As DNA, the CDR3 is TGTGCCAGCAGGAACGGGGCTTCTGGAAACACCATATATTTT. Its protein is CASRNGASGNTIYF. This rearrangement joins TRBV2 to TRBJ1-3, with D tentatively TRBD1 (5 bases). Trimming shortened V by 6 bases and J by 1 base, and 10 bases separated the two germline ends. The CDR3 sequence is 14 residues long. From germline, CDR1 is SNHLY and CDR2 FYNNEI. The full variable domain, rest sourced from reference TRBV2 and TRBJ1-3, is EPEVTQTPSHQVTQMGQEVILRCVPISNHLYFYWYRQILGQKVEFLVSFYNNEISEKSEIFDDQFSVERPDGSNFTLKIRSTKLEDSAMYFCASRNGASGNTIYFGEGSWLTVV.

At least ten counts were recorded for this clonotype. This chain uses TRBV27 with TRBJ1-5; no definite D call. In germline, CDR1 is MNHEY, CDR2 SMNVEV (reference sequence). Deletions cut 1 base from V and 2 bases from J, with 6 bases between. The CDR3 is made up of 14 amino acids. The CDR3 loop reads CASSLWGRNQPQHF. In DNA form, the CDR3 reads TGTGCCAGCAGTTTATGGGGTCGCAATCAGCCCCAGCATTTT.

This clonotype was recorded a few times. CDR3 protein: CSAGHFSGNTIYF. DNA of the CDR3: TGCAGCGCTGGACATTTCTCTGGAAACACCATATATTTT. The chain uses TRBV29-1 and TRBJ1-3; D is perhaps TRBD1 (5 bases). The CDR3 has 13 residues. Germline V gene lookup returns CDR1 SQVTM and CDR2 ANQGSEA. V lost 7 bases and J 0 bases, leaving 10 bases between the germline ends.

This clonotype came up many times. The rearrangement joins TRBV7-2 to TRBJ1-5; no reliable D call. Germline V gene data show CDR1 as SGHTA and CDR2 as FQGNSA. CDR3 size: 15 residues. V lost 1 base and J lost 0, with 7 bases in between. As DNA, the CDR3 is TGTGCCAGCAGCTTAGGCAGCAATAGCAATCAGCCCCAGCATTTT. It encodes CASSLGSNSNQPQHF.

In its sample, this clonotype was seen many times. V usage is TRBV7-6 and J usage is TRBJ2-1, with a tentative D call TRBD2 (5 bases). The CDR3 runs to 16 residues. Between the trimmed V and J ends, which lost 1 base and 9 bases, there was a span of 19 bases. Germline V gene sequence: CDR1 SGHVS, CDR2 FNYEAQ. The CDR3 protein is CASSLEARGQMREQFF. The DNA for the CDR3 is TGTGCCAGCAGCTTAGAGGCGCGCGGGCAGATGCGTGAGCAGTTCTTC. The full variable domain, in which reference TRBV7-6 and TRBJ2-1 provide the parts outside the CDR3, is GAGVSQSPRYKVTKRGQDVALRCDPISGHVSLYWYRQALGQGPEFLTYFNYEAQQDKSGLPNDRFSAERPEGSISTLTIQRTEQRDSAMYRCASSLEARGQMREQFFGPGTRLTVL.

This clonotype showed up just once. The chain recombines TRBV10-3 with TRBJ1-4; 7 nucleotides match TRBD1. Germline CDR1 reads ENHRY; CDR2 reads SYGVKD. Trimming cost V 2 bases and J 0 bases; bases outside gene matches: 0. The CDR3 totals 15 residues. The CDR3 DNA follows: TGTGCCATCAGTGAGGACAGGGCAACTAATGAAAAACTGTTTTTT. Translating gives CAISEDRATNEKLFF.

The rearrangement links TRBV25-1 to TRBJ1-2, with TRBD1 matching 7 bases. The CDR3 is 14 residues long. Germline trimming cut 3 bases from V and 8 bases from J; bases unmatched to any gene: 9. Per the germline V gene, CDR1 is MGHDK and CDR2 is SYGVNS. The CDR3 reads CASSERQGLGGYTF. The CDR3 DNA is TGTGCCAGCAGTGAGAGACAGGGCCTCGGAGGCTACACCTTC.

In its sample, this clonotype was seen many times. The chain links TRBV2 to TRBJ2-1; TRBD2 aligns across 9 bases. CDR1 SNHLY and CDR2 FYNNEI come from the germline V gene. This CDR3 spans 17 amino acids. The trim removed 6 bases at V and 0 bases at J, leaving 9 bases unmatched. CDR3 sequence reads: CASRPTSGCISYNEQFF. CDR3 DNA sequence: TGTGCCAGCAGACCGACTAGCGGATGTATCTCCTACAATGAGCAGTTCTTC.

This clonotype was detected ten times or more. The chain couples TRBV11-2 to TRBJ2-1; D uncertain. Germline V CDR1 and CDR2: SGHAT, FQNNGV. The CDR3 is 13 residues long. V was cut by 1 base and J by 7 bases, with 8 bases left in between. CDR3 in amino acids: CASSLARLNEQFF. Written as DNA, the CDR3 is TGTGCCAGCAGCTTAGCCAGGTTGAATGAGCAGTTCTTC.

This clonotype was recorded a few times. The chain uses TRBV5-4 and TRBJ2-7, with 9 bases lining up with TRBD2. The junction had 15 bases not matched to a gene; V was cut back by 5 bases and J by 6 bases. Germline V gene sequence: CDR1 SGHNT, CDR2 YYREEE (reference sequence). The CDR3 is 16 residues long. CDR3 coding DNA: TGTGCCAGCAGTTTAGGGGCGGGGGGGCCTTTCGGCGAGCAGTACTTC. This gives the protein CASSLGAGGPFGEQYF.

The gene calls are TRBV28 and TRBJ1-4; D remains ambiguous. Germline V gene lookup returns CDR1 MDHEN and CDR2 SYDVKM. The CDR3 covers 14 residues. Trimming removed 5 bases from V and 8 bases from J, with 15 bases in between. The CDR3 DNA reads as TGTGCCAGCAGTCTCGATTCTCGGTACGAAAAACTGTTTTTT. Translation gives CASSLDSRYEKLFF.

This rearrangement joins TRBV28 to TRBJ2-7; 7 bases are shared with TRBD2. J gave up 3 bases and V 0 bases, and 14 bases lay outside the gene matches. This CDR3 spans 18 amino acids. Germline lookup yields CDR1 MDHEN and CDR2 SYDVKM. The DNA for the CDR3 is TGTGCCAGCAGTTTATGGGGCAAAAGCGGGATAATCATCTACGAGCAGTACTTC. This gives the protein CASSLWGKSGIIIYEQYF.

This clonotype has at least ten counts. In DNA, the CDR3 is TGTGCCATCAGAAGGACAGGGGGCTACACTGAAGCTTTCTTT. Translation: CAIRRTGGYTEAFF. The J gene is TRBJ1-1, the V gene TRBV10-3; 11 nucleotides match TRBD1. The CDR3 spans 14 residues. Germline V gene data show CDR1 as ENHRY and CDR2 as SYGVKD. The J segment lost 3 bases and the V segment lost 6 bases, leaving 3 bases of the junction unmatched.

This clonotype was picked up a small number of times. The chain recombines TRBV19 with TRBJ1-1; D might be TRBD1 (5 bases). With 10 bases removed from V and 3 bases from J, the gap between germline ends came to 18 bases. The CDR3 is 14 amino acids. Germline values: CDR1 LNHDA, CDR2 SQIVND (reference sequence). This CDR3 is CATRLGGADTEAFF. DNA for the CDR3: TGTGCCACCCGATTGGGGGGTGCGGACACTGAAGCTTTCTTT.

The rearrangement uses TRBV28 and TRBJ1-2, with D possibly being TRBD1 (5 bases). The length of the CDR3 is 15 residues. Germline CDR1 is MDHEN and CDR2 is SYDVKM. V shed 5 bases and J shed 9 bases, with 22 bases lying between them. CDR3 residues: CASSGSRDPRGSYTF. CDR3 nucleotide sequence: TGTGCCAGCAGTGGCTCCAGGGACCCCCGTGGTAGCTACACCTTC.

Many counts were recorded for this clonotype. This chain joins TRBV12-3 or TRBV12-4 and TRBJ1-1; the D is unclear. V was cut by 2 bases and J by 5 bases, with 12 bases left in between. The CDR3 runs to 14 residues. The CDR3 loop is CASSLKGGETEAFF. Written as DNA, the CDR3 is TGTGCCAGCAGTTTAAAGGGAGGAGAGACTGAAGCTTTCTTT.

In this sample, this clonotype turned up a few times. The rearrangement links TRBV6-1 to TRBJ2-3; TRBD1 matches at 7 bases. The CDR3 is made up of 13 amino acids. The ends lost 6 bases at V and 5 bases at J; junction bases unmatched: 5. In germline, CDR1 is MNHNS, CDR2 SASEGT. CDR3 coding DNA: TGTGCCAGCAGAGTTACAGGGGTAGATACGCAGTATTTT. It translates to CASRVTGVDTQYF.

V gene TRBV20-1 combines with J gene TRBJ2-3; D not certain. The length of the CDR3 is 16 residues. Germline V lookup: CDR1 DFQATT, CDR2 SNEGSKA (reference sequence). V lost 0 bases to trimming and J lost 2 bases, with 15 bases between them. Here the CDR3 DNA reads TGCAGTGCTAGAGATCGATCCGTTACATACACAGATACGCAGTATTTT. Protein product: CSARDRSVTYTDTQYF.

The chain carries TRBV20-1 and TRBJ2-6; no reliable D call. The CDR3 runs 15 residues. Between the trimmed V and J ends, which lost 0 bases and 0 bases, there was a span of 6 bases. CDR1 is DFQATT and CDR2 is SNEGSKA in the germline V gene (reference sequence). CDR3 in DNA: TGCAGTGCTAGAGATTATAGCTCTGGGGCCAACGTCCTGACTTTC. Amino acids: CSARDYSSGANVLTF.

In its sample, this clonotype was seen many times. The gene calls are TRBV12-3 or TRBV12-4 and TRBJ1-2; D is undetermined. The V end lost 1 base, the J end lost 7 bases, and 25 bases lay between the germline ends. The CDR3 covers 18 residues. CDR3 amino acids: CASSLGGRTRLGERGYTF. The CDR3 DNA reads as TGTGCCAGCAGTTTAGGTGGGCGGACTAGGTTGGGTGAGCGTGGCTACACCTTC.

The chain links TRBV2 to TRBJ1-5; no reliable D call. Germline CDR1 SNHLY, CDR2 FYNNEI. The CDR3 consists of 15 residues. V shed 6 bases and J shed 1 base, with 13 bases lying between them. CDR3 protein: CASRKISRSNQPQHF. The CDR3, as DNA: TGTGCCAGCAGAAAAATTAGCAGAAGCAATCAGCCCCAGCATTTT.

This clonotype was detected many times. V and J are TRBV6-1 and TRBJ2-1, with D perhaps being TRBD1 or TRBD2 (5 bases each). V gave up 6 bases and J gave up 7 bases, with 16 bases separating them. CDR1 is MNHNS and CDR2 is SASEGT in the germline V gene. The CDR3 loop spans 14 amino acids. For the CDR3, the DNA is TGTGCCAGCAGAGAGAGCGGCCCAGGGAATGAGCAGTTCTTC. Protein: CASRESGPGNEQFF.